This T cell receptor beta chain was sequenced for a study of cytomegalovirus exposure and HLA in healthy donors. Findings of the study overall: The study found most TCR sequences rare, yet found some public TCRs in many donors.

The method was immunoSEQ multiplex PCR; TCRdb's version includes in-frame clones alone and lacks a portion of them. The sample has approximately 190,000 clones; 75% to 90% are singletons. Of note for this clone: Its antigen is as yet unknown.

The CDR3 extends over 14 amino acids. The V gene lost 8 bases and the J gene lost 2 bases, with 14 bases spanning the gap. Looked up from germline, CDR1 is MDHEN and CDR2 is SYDVKM. V usage is TRBV28 and J usage is TRBJ2-3; possible D gene TRBD2, 6 bases. The TCR was taken from a man younger than 30 in good health and CMV-seropositive. Sequenced input: PBMCs. The CDR3 region is CASHEAGTTDTQYF. The CDR3 region has the DNA TGTGCCAGCCACGAAGCGGGCACCACAGATACGCAGTATTTT.